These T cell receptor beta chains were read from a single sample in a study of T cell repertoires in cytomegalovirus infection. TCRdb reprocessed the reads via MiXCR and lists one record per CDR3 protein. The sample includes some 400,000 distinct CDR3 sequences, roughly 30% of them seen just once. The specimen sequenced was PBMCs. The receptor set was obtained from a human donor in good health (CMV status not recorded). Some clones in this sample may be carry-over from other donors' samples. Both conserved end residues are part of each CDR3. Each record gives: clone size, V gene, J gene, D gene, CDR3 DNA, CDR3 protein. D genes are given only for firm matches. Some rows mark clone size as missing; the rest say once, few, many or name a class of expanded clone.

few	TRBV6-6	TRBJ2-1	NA	TGTGCCAGCAGTTACCCCGACAATGAGCAGTTCTTC	CASSYPDNEQFF
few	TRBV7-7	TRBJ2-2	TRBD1	TGTGCCAGCAGCTTAGCACCGGGACAGGGAACCGGGGAGCTGTTTTTT	CASSLAPGQGTGELFF
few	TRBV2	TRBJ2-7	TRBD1	TGTGCCAGCAGTGTGATGGGACAGAAGACACTCAGCTCCTACGAGCAGTACTTC	CASSVMGQKTLSSYEQYF
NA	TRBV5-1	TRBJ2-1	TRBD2	TGCGCCAGCAGCCAGCCGGGACTAGAGGGGCGTGAGCAGTTCTTC	CASSQPGLEGREQFF
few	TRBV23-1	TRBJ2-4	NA	TGCGCCAGCAGTCAAAGGGGCAGGGTGAAAAACATTCAGTACTTC	CASSQRGRVKNIQYF
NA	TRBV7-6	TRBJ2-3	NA	TGTGCCAGCAGCTTGGGTTCTAGCGCCGAAACAGATTCGCAGTATTTT	CASSLGSSAETDSQYF
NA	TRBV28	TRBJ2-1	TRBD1	TGTGCCAAACCCTCATGCCCGGGACAGGGATACAATGAGCAGTTATTC	CAKPSCPGQGYNEQLF
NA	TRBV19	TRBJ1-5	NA	TGTGCCAGTAGTACTGGACCAGAGGCAAGCAATCAGCCCCAGCATTTT	CASSTGPEASNQPQHF
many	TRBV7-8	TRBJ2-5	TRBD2	TGTGCCAGCAGCTTAGATACTAGCGGGGGAAGAGAGACCCAGTACTTC	CASSLDTSGGRETQYF
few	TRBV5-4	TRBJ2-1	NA	TGTGCCAGCAGCTCGACAGAGTCTAACCTTAAATTCTTC	CASSSTESNLKFF
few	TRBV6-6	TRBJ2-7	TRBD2	TGTGCCAGCAGTGTTCTAGCGGACGAGCAGTACTTC	CASSVLADEQYF
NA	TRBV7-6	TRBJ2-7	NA	TGTGCCAGCACGACAGGCTCCTACGAGCAGTACTTC	CASTTGSYEQYF
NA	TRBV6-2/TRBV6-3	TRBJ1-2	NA	TGTGCCAGCAGTTACGGAGGGACCCGCATCAACTATGGCTACACCTTC	CASSYGGTRINYGYTF
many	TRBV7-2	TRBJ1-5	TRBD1	TGTGCCAGCAGTCTATATGGACAGGGAGGGAATCAGCCCCAGCATTTT	CASSLYGQGGNQPQHF
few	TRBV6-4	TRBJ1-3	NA	TGTGCCAGCAGTGACCGGGCCAGGGTCGATTCTATCTCTGGAAACACCATATATTTT	CASSDRARVDSISGNTIYF
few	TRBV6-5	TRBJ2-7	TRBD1	TGTGCCAGCAGTCACGACAGGGTTTCCTACGAGCAGTACTTC	CASSHDRVSYEQYF
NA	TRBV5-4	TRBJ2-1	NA	TGTGCCAGCAGCTTGGAAGGGGCGGTCAATGAGCAGTTCTTC	CASSLEGAVNEQFF